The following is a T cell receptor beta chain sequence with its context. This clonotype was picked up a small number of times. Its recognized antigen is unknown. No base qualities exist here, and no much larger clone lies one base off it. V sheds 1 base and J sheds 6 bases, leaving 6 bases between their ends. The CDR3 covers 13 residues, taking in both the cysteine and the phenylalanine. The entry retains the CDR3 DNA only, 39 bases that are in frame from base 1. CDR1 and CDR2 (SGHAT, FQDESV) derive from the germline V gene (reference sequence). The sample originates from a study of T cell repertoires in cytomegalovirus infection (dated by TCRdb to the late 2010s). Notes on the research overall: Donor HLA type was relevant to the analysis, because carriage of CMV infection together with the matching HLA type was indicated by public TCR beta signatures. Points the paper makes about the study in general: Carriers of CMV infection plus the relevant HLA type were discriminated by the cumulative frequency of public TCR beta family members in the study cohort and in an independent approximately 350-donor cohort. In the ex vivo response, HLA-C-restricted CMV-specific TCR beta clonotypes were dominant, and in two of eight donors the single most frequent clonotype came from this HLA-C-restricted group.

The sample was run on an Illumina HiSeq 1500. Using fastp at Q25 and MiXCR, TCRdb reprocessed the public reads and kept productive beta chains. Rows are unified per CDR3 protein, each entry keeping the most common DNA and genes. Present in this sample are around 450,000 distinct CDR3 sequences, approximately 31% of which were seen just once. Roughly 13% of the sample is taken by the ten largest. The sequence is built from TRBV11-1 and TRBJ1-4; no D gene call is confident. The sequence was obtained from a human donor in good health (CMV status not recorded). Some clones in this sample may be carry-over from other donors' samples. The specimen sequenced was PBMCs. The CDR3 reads CASSLDGDEKLFF. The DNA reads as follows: TGTGCCAGCAGCTTAGACGGTGATGAAAAACTGTTTTTT.